This TCR beta chain originates from a study of OX40 agonist ivuxolimab in advanced cancers. As regards this clone: Its antigen is not known.

The method was immunoSEQ multiplex PCR; TCRdb's version includes in-frame clones alone and lacks a portion of them. Of 90,000 to 95,000 clones listed, around 80% are singletons. Notes on the study in general: Among the lowest peripheral clonal expansion occurred in 0.1-3.0 mg/kg partial responders.

The CDR3 covers 16 residues. Per germline, CDR1 SGHRS and CDR2 YFSETQ. With 3 bases clipped from V and 8 bases from J, the junction kept 12 bases outside the gene matches. This chain connects TRBV5-1 to TRBJ2-1; 9 bases align to TRBD1. The TCR originated in an adult with an advanced solid tumor such as melanoma, head and neck, liver or kidney cancer. The sample was CD4+ or CD8+ T cells sorted from blood, taken in a trial of the OX40 agonist ivuxolimab. The CDR3 loop is CASSWSEPGQGYEQFF. The CDR3 DNA follows: TGCGCCAGCAGCTGGTCTGAACCGGGACAGGGCTATGAGCAGTTCTTC.